This T cell receptor beta chain was obtained from a study of blood T cell repertoires in COVID-19. In the study overall: Spain, Italy and the United States supplied samples that represented acute and convalescent COVID-19. PBMCs, B-cell-depleted T cells, or T cells provided the cDNA or gDNA that made up the material.

How the authors handled the data: Reference gene primer amplification in the assay estimated nucleated cell counts. Libraries were prepared by immunoSEQ multiplex PCR; TCRdb keeps only in-frame clonotypes and omits some of them. The V and J calls and the clone size are those of that table, but D and trimming were determined from the DNA. The sample carries approximately 180,000 clones, approximately 90% recorded once. CDR1 is SNHLY and CDR2 is FYNNEI in the germline V gene. This CDR3 contains 13 residues. Trimming stripped 7 bases from V and 0 bases from J, with 6 bases between. This clone was recorded a few times.

This sequence was found in a man aged 40-49 years with active or convalescent COVID-19. The V gene is TRBV2, the J gene TRBJ2-2; D might be TRBD2 (5 bases). Sequenced: peripheral blood. Here the CDR3 reads CASKRTNTGELFF. CDR3 DNA: TGTGCCAGCAAGCGGACGAACACCGGGGAGCTGTTTTTT.